This T cell receptor (beta chain) comes out of a study of PD-L1 blockade in urothelial cancer. The study's findings and limits: Better survival was forecast by a pretreatment blood TCR clonality below the median.

The sample's time point: pretreatment peripheral blood. The CDR3 length is 16 residues. V shed 7 bases and J shed 1 base, with 14 bases lying between them. Germline-derived CDR1 and CDR2 are SEHNR and FQNEAQ (reference sequence). Data came from immunoSEQ multiplex PCR; TCRdb stores just in-frame clones and leaves some out. The sample has some 74,000 clones, around four fifths seen once. In regard to this clone: Its antigen is still unknown.

This receptor was obtained from a man aged 40-49 years with urothelial cancer. The source was PBMCs, collected around atezolizumab (anti-PD-L1) treatment. The rearrangement links TRBV7-9 to TRBJ2-6, with D possibly matching TRBD2 (5 bases). The CDR3 DNA sequence: TGTGCCAGCAAGCCGGAGGTTGGGTCTGGGGCCAACGTCCTGACTTTC. This encodes CASKPEVGSGANVLTF. The full variable domain, with the rest looked up from reference TRBV7-9 and TRBJ2-6, is DTGVSQNPRHKITKRGQNVTFRCDPISEHNRLYWYRQTLGQGPEFLTYFQNEAQLEKSRLLSDRFSAERPKGSFSTLEIQRTEQGDSAMYLCASKPEVGSGANVLTFGAGSRLTVL.